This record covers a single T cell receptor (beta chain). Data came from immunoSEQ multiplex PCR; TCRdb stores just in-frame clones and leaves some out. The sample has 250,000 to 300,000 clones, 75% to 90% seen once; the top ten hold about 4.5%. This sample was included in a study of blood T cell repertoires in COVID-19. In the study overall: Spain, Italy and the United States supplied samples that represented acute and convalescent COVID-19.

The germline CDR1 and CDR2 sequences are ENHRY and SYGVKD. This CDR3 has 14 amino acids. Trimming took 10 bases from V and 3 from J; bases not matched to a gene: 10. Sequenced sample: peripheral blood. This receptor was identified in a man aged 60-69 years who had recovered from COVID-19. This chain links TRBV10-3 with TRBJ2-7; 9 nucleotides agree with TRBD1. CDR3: CATTLGQGFYEQYF. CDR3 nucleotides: TGTGCCACCACCTTGGGACAGGGTTTCTACGAGCAGTACTTC.